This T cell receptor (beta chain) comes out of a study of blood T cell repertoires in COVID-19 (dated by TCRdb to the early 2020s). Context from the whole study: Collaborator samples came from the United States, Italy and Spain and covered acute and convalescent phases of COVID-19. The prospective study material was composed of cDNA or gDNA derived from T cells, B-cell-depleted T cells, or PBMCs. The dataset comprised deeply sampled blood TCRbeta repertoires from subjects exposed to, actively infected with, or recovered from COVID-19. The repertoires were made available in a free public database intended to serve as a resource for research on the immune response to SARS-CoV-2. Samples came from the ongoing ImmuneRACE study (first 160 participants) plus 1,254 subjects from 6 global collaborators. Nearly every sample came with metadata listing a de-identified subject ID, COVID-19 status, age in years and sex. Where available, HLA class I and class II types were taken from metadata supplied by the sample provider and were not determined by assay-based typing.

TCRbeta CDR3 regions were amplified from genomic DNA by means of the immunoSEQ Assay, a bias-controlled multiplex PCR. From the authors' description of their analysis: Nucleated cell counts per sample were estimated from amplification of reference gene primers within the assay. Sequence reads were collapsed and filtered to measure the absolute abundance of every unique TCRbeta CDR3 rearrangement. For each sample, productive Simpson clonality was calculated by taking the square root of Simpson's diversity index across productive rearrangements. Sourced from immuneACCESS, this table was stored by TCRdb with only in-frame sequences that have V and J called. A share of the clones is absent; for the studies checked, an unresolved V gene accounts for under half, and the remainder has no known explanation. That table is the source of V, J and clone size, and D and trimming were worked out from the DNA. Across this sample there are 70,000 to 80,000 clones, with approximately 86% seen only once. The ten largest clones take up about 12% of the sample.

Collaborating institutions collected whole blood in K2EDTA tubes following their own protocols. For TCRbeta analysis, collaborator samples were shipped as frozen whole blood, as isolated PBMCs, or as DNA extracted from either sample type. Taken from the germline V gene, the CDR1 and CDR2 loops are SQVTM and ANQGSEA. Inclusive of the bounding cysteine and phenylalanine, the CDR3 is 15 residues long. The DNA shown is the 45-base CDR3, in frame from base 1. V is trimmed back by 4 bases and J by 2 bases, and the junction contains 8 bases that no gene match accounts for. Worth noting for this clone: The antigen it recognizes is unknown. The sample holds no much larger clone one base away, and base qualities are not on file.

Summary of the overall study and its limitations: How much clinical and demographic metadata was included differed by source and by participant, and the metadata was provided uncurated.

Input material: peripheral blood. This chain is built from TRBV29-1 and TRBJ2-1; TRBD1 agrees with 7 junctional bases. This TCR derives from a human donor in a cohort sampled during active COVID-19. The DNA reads TGCAGCGTTGGATACGGGACAGAAGCCTACAATGAGCAGTTCTTC. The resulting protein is CSVGYGTEAYNEQFF.